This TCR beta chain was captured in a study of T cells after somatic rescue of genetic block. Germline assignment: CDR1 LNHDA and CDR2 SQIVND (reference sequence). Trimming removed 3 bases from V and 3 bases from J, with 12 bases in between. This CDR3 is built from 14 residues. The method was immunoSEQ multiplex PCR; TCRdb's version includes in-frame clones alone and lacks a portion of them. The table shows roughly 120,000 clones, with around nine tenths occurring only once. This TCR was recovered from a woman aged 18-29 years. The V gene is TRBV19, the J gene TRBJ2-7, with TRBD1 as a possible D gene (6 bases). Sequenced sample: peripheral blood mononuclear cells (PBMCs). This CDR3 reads CASSIAGESYEQYF. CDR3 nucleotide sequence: TGTGCCAGTAGTATTGCAGGGGAGAGCTACGAGCAGTACTTC.